One and the same sample provided the 22 T cell receptor beta chains below, sequenced in a study of T-cell memory formation after mild COVID-19. TCRdb re-analysed the 5' RACE reads in MiXCR, keeping a single row per CDR3 protein. This sample has 400,000 or so distinct CDR3 sequences, with roughly 20% found just once. What was sequenced was PBMCs or a T cell subset sorted from them (not recorded which). The receptors originated from an adult woman who had mild COVID-19 (a few samples of this study predate the infection). Cell type and time point are not known.

A few counts support this clonotype. This rearrangement joins TRBV10-3 to TRBJ2-7; D may be TRBD1 (6 bases). The germline V and J ends were trimmed by 4 bases and 3 bases, with 13 bases remaining between them. CDR1 and CDR2 (germline): ENHRY, SYGVKD. The CDR3 length is 14 residues. The CDR3 sequence is CAISVRDRNYEQYF. The DNA for the CDR3 is TGTGCCATCAGTGTACGCGACAGGAACTACGAGCAGTACTTC.

At least ten counts were recorded for this clonotype. The chain employs TRBV18 and TRBJ2-4; D is unresolved. This CDR3 is built from 13 residues. Trimming took off 2 bases at V and 10 bases at J, with 12 bases between the two ends. The germline CDR1 and CDR2 sequences are KGHSH and LQKENI. CDR3 sequence (DNA): TGTGCCAGCTCACCAGGGCCCTCAAGTATTCAGTACTTC. Its translation: CASSPGPSSIQYF.

Ten or more counts support this clonotype. This chain connects TRBV12-3 or TRBV12-4 to TRBJ2-2; D remains ambiguous. The CDR3 consists of 14 residues. V was pared by 0 bases and J by 1 base, with 3 bases between. The DNA for the CDR3 is TGTGCCAGCAGTTTAGCCGGGAACACCGGGGAGCTGTTTTTT. Protein: CASSLAGNTGELFF.

This clonotype occurred a few times. The chain carries TRBV9 and TRBJ2-1; D not resolved. The CDR3 runs 12 residues. Trimming took off 4 bases at V and 9 bases at J, with 11 bases between the two ends. CDR1 is SGDLS and CDR2 is YYNGEE in the germline V gene. The CDR3 is CASSPTDAEQFF. The CDR3 nucleotides read TGTGCCAGCAGCCCAACGGATGCTGAGCAGTTCTTC.

This sequence joins TRBV30 and TRBJ2-1; TRBD2 matches 8 bases. Germline CDR1 is GTSNPN and CDR2 is SVGIG (reference sequence). The junction had 3 bases not matched to a gene; V was cut back by 0 bases and J by 2 bases. This CDR3 is built from 15 residues. The CDR3, as DNA: TGTGCCTGGAGTGTTACTAGCGGAACCTACAATGAGCAGTTCTTC. The encoded protein is CAWSVTSGTYNEQFF.

This clonotype was found a few times. V usage is TRBV7-6 and J usage is TRBJ2-7; 8 nucleotides match TRBD1. The CDR3 has 15 residues. Looked up from germline, CDR1 is SGHVS and CDR2 is FNYEAQ. With V trimmed by 4 bases and J by 2 bases, 7 bases remained unmatched. This chain's CDR3 is CASSSGGQVAYEQYF. The DNA for the CDR3 is TGTGCCAGCAGCTCCGGGGGACAGGTCGCCTACGAGCAGTACTTC.

A remark on this clonotype: Since the CDR3 does not end with the conserved phenylalanine or tryptophan, this likely comes from a read error. The limits of the CDR3 on the DNA are not certain, so only TCRdb's listed CDR3 is given. The chain joins TRBV24-1 to TRBJ1-1. Per germline, CDR1 KGHDR and CDR2 SFDVKD. The CDR3 is 11 amino acids long, termini counted. The CDR3 loop reads CATSDWPVLVS.

V gene TRBV12-3 or TRBV12-4 combines with J gene TRBJ2-7, with a possible D match to TRBD1 (5 bases). This CDR3 is 15 amino acids long. The V and J ends lost 6 bases and 0 bases respectively, with 15 bases between them. The CDR3 DNA reads as TGTGCCAGCAGCTTCCTTGGCAGGGCCTCCTACGAGCAGTACTTC. Translating it yields CASSFLGRASYEQYF.

This rearrangement joins TRBV7-8 to TRBJ2-5; 8 bases fit TRBD2. The CDR3 is 14 residues long. Trimming at V came to 3 bases and at J to 5 bases, leaving 5 bases not matched to a gene. The germline V gene encodes CDR1 SGHVS and CDR2 FQNEAQ. For the CDR3, the DNA is TGTGCCAGCAGCTTCGGGGGGGCCATGGAGACCCAGTACTTC. Protein sequence: CASSFGGAMETQYF. Supplemented by reference TRBV7-8 and TRBJ2-5, the full variable domain reads GAGVSQSPRYKVAKRGQDVALRCDPISGHVSLFWYQQALGQGPEFLTYFQNEAQLDKSGLPSDRFFAERPEGSVSTLKIQRTQQEDSAVYLCASSFGGAMETQYFGPGTRLLVL.

This clonotype was observed a few times. The chain combines TRBV20-1 with TRBJ1-1; D call uncertain. Germline V gene data show CDR1 as DFQATT and CDR2 as SNEGSKA (reference sequence). This CDR3 has 15 amino acids. The V gene lost 1 base and the J gene lost 1 base, with 13 bases spanning the gap. The CDR3 region has the DNA TGCAGTGCTAGAGTGCGGCCCGGATCGAACACTGAAGCTTTCTTT. This translates into CSARVRPGSNTEAFF.

The chain joins TRBV7-9 to TRBJ2-3, with D possibly TRBD2 on 6 matching bases. V lost 5 bases to trimming and J lost 6 bases, with 18 bases between them. The length of the CDR3 is 15 residues. Germline-derived CDR1 and CDR2 are SEHNR and FQNEAQ (reference sequence). The CDR3 here is CASSTDQRVLDTQYF. CDR3 in DNA: TGTGCCAGCAGCACGGACCAGCGGGTATTGGATACGCAGTATTTT.

V is TRBV10-3 and J is TRBJ2-7; D perhaps matches TRBD1 (6 bases). The CDR3 is made up of 16 amino acids. CDR1 ENHRY and CDR2 SYGVKD come from the germline V gene. Trimming took off 7 bases at V and 2 bases at J, with 21 bases between the two ends. As DNA, the CDR3 is TGTGCCATCATGACCCCTTTAGAAGGGGGAACCTACGAGCAGTACTTC. It yields the protein CAIMTPLEGGTYEQYF.

The chain couples TRBV6-1 to TRBJ2-1; D is ambiguous. Looked up from germline, CDR1 is MNHNS and CDR2 is SASEGT. V shed 5 bases and J shed 0 bases, with 11 bases lying between them. CDR3 length: 15 residues. The CDR3 bases are TGTGCCAGCAGTCCTACATCTCTCTCCTACAATGAGCAGTTCTTC. It translates to CASSPTSLSYNEQFF.

The chain couples TRBV6-1 to TRBJ2-1, with 12 positions matching TRBD2. Germline V CDR1 and CDR2: MNHNS, SASEGT. Trimming cost V 7 bases and J 9 bases; bases outside gene matches: 22. The CDR3 has 19 amino acids. For the CDR3, the DNA is TGTGCCAGCACCGCCGTTCGGGCTAGCGGGAGGGCCGAGGTTAGTGAGCAGTTCTTC. Translated: CASTAVRASGRAEVSEQFF.

This clonotype was observed many times. The V call is TRBV7-9, the J call TRBJ2-5, with D tentatively TRBD2 (5 bases). Per the germline V gene, CDR1 is SEHNR and CDR2 is FQNEAQ (reference sequence). The CDR3 consists of 17 residues. V shed 2 bases and J shed 5 bases, with 21 bases lying between them. CDR3: CASSLREVLLGGETQYF. The CDR3 coding sequence is TGTGCCAGCAGCTTAAGAGAAGTCCTCCTAGGCGGGGAGACCCAGTACTTC. Full variable domain (missing parts from reference TRBV7-9 and TRBJ2-5): DTGVSQNPRHKITKRGQNVTFRCDPISEHNRLYWYRQTLGQGPEFLTYFQNEAQLEKSRLLSDRFSAERPKGSFSTLEIQRTEQGDSAMYLCASSLREVLLGGETQYFGPGTRLLVL.

Points on this clonotype: One end of the junction varies from germline; a read error may be responsible. The chain combines TRBV7-7 with TRBJ2-1; 11 bases are shared with TRBD2. The germline V gene has CDR1 SSHAT and CDR2 FNYEAQ (reference sequence). The CDR3 totals 16 residues. CDR3 loop: CASSLNSGRASDEQFF. CDR3 bases: TGTGCTAGCAGCTTGAATAGCGGGAGGGCCAGCGATGAGCAGTTCTTC.

V is TRBV5-6 and J is TRBJ2-1, with D perhaps matching TRBD2 (6 bases). Germline V gene sequence: CDR1 SGHDT, CDR2 YYEEEE. This CDR3 contains 18 residues. Trimming stripped 5 bases from V and 0 bases from J, with 21 bases between. CDR3 sequence reads: CASRGLGGGFISYNEQFF. Written as DNA, the CDR3 is TGTGCCAGCAGGGGACTGGGCGGAGGCTTTATCTCCTACAATGAGCAGTTCTTC.

This clonotype has more than one count but fewer than ten. This rearrangement joins TRBV29-1 to TRBJ2-1, with TRBD1 matching 7 bases. Germline values: CDR1 SQVTM, CDR2 ANQGSEA. The CDR3 sequence is 14 residues long. V lost 6 bases, J lost 5 bases, and 10 bases stayed unmatched. The CDR3 nucleotides read TGCAGCGTAGATGACAGGGAAGGCCACAATGAGCAGTTCTTC. Its translation is CSVDDREGHNEQFF.

This clonotype occurred a few times. This rearrangement joins TRBV25-1 to TRBJ1-2, with D perhaps TRBD1 (5 bases). With 1 base removed from V and 1 base from J, the gap between germline ends came to 7 bases. Looked up from germline, CDR1 is MGHDK and CDR2 is SYGVNS. This CDR3 spans 14 amino acids. The CDR3 DNA sequence: TGTGCCAGCAGTGAATCAGGGAATAACTATGGCTACACCTTC. Amino acid sequence: CASSESGNNYGYTF.

This clonotype was seen many times. CDR3 nucleotides: TGCAGTCGCAGAGTACAGGGAGGCTCCTACGAGCAGTACTTC. Translated, it gives CSRRVQGGSYEQYF. The J gene is TRBJ2-7, the V gene TRBV20-1; tentatively, D is TRBD1 or TRBD2 (6 bases each). Germline values: CDR1 DFQATT, CDR2 SNEGSKA (reference sequence). V shed 8 bases and J shed 0 bases, with 17 bases lying between them. The CDR3 contains 14 residues.

The chain links TRBV12-3 or TRBV12-4 to TRBJ1-1, with 9 bases lining up with TRBD1. This CDR3 is 14 amino acids long. J gave up 1 base and V 6 bases, and 3 bases lay outside the gene matches. In nucleotides, the CDR3 is TGTGCCAGCAGCACAGGGGGCAAGAACACTGAAGCTTTCTTT. Its protein product is CASSTGGKNTEAFF.

V and J are TRBV6-1 and TRBJ1-1; D might be TRBD1 (6 bases). The CDR3 has 14 amino acids. V was trimmed by 2 bases and J by 5 bases, leaving 12 bases between them. Looked up from germline, CDR1 is MNHNS and CDR2 is SASEGT. CDR3 in DNA: TGTGCCAGCAGTGAACAGGGGTCGGTAACTGAAGCTTTCTTT. Translation: CASSEQGSVTEAFF.